The sequence of this T cell receptor (beta chain) was determined in a study of T cell repertoires in cytomegalovirus infection. At the level of the study: Indicated by public TCR beta signatures were CMV infection and matching HLA type.

This clonotype came up many times. MiXCR, run by TCRdb on the reads, gives a single entry per CDR3 protein. The sample yields about 150,000 distinct CDR3 sequences, roughly a quarter seen once. This CDR3 is 18 amino acids long. Losses at the gene ends were 0 bases for V and 4 bases for J; bases not matched to a gene: 7. Germline values: CDR1 SNHLY, CDR2 FYNNEI. The sample consisted of PBMCs. The rearrangement uses TRBV2 and TRBJ2-5, with 14 bases fitting TRBD2. The receptor's source is a human donor in good health (CMV status not recorded). Some clones in this sample may be carry-over from other donors' samples. In DNA form, the CDR3 reads TGTGCCAGCAGTGAAGCGCTTCTTGGACTAGCGGGAGGAGAGACCCAGTACTTC. It yields the protein CASSEALLGLAGGETQYF.